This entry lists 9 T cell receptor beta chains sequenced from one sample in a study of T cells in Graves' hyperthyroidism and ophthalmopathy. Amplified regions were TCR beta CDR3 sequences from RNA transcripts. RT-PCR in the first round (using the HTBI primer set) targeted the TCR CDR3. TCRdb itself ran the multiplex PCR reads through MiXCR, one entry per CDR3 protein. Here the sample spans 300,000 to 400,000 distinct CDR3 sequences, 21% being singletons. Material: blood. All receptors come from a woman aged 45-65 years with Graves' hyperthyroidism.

In nucleotides, the CDR3 is TGTGCCTGGAGTGCCGGGACAGGGGGCTTATGGTCAGCTGGAAACACCATATATTTT. Translating gives CAWSAGTGGLWSAGNTIYF. This sequence joins TRBV30 and TRBJ1-3; 12 bases agree with TRBD1. Per germline, CDR1 GTSNPN and CDR2 SVGIG (reference sequence). Trimming at V came to 1 base and at J to 2 bases, leaving 12 bases not matched to a gene. The CDR3 totals 19 residues.

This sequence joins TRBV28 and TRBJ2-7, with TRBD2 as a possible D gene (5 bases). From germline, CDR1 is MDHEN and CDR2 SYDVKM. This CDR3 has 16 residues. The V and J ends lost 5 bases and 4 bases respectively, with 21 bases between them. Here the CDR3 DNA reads TGTGCCAGCAGTAATGTTCGGGGAAACAACCGATACGAGCAGTACTTC. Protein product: CASSNVRGNNRYEQYF.

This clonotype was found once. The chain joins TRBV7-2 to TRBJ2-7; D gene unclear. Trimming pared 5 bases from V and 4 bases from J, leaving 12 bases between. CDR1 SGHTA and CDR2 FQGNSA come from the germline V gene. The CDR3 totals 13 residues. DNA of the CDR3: TGTGCCAGCAGCCGAATCGTAGGATACGAGCAGTACTTC. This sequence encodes CASSRIVGYEQYF.

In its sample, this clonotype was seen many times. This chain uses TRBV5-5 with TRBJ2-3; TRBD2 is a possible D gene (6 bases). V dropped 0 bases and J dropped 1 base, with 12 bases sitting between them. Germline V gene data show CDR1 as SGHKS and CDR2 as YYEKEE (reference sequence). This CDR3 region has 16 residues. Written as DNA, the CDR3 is TGTGCCAGCAGCTTGGCGCTAGCGTATGGCACAGATACGCAGTATTTT. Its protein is CASSLALAYGTDTQYF.

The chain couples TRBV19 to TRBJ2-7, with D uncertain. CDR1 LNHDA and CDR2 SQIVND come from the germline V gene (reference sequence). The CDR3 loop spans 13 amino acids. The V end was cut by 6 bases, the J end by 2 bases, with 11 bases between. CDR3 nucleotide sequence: TGTGCCAGTAGCTCTCAAGGGCCCTACGAGCAGTACTTC. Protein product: CASSSQGPYEQYF.

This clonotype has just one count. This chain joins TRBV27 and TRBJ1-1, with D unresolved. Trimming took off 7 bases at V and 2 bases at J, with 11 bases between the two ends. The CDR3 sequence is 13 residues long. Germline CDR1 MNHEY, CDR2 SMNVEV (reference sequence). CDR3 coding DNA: TGTGCCAGCAAACTCGCACACAACACTGAAGCTTTCTTT. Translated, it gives CASKLAHNTEAFF.

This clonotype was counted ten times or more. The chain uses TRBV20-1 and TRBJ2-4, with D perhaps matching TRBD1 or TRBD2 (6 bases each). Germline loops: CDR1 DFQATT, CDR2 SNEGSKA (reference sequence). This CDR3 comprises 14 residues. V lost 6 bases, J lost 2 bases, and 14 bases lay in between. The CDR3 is CSAEGGHTKNIQYF. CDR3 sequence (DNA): TGCAGTGCCGAGGGGGGCCATACCAAAAACATTCAGTACTTC.

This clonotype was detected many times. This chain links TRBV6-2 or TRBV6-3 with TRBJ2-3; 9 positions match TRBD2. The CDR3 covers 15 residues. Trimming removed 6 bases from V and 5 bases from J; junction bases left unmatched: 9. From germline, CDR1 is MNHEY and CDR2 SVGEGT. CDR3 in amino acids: CASSSGLAGIDTQYF. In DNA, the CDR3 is TGTGCCAGCAGCTCGGGACTAGCCGGGATAGATACGCAGTATTTT.

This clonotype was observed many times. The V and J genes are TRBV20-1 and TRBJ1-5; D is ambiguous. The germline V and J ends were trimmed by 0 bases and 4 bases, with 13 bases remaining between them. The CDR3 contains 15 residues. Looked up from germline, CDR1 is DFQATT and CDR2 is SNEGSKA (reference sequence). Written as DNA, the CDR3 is TGCAGTGCTAGAGACTCAGCGAAACTTAATCAGCCCCAGCATTTT. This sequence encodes CSARDSAKLNQPQHF.